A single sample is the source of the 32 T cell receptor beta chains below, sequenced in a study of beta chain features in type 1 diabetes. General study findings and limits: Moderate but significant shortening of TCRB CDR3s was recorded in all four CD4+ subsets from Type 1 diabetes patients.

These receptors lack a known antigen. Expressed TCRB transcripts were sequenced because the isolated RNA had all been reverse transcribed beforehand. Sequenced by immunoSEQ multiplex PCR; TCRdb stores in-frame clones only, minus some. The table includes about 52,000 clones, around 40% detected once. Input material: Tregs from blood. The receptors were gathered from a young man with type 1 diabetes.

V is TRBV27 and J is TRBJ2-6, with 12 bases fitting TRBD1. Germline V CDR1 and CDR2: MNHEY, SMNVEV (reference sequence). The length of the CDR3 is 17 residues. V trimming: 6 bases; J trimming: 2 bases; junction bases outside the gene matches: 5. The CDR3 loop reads CASSPGTGGTGANVLTF. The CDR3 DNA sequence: TGTGCCAGCAGCCCCGGGACAGGGGGCACTGGGGCCAACGTCCTGACTTTC.

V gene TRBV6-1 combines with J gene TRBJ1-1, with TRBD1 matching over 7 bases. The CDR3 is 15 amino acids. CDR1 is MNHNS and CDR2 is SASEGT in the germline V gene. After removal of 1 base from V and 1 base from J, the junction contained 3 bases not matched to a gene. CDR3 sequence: CASSEGWTGNTEAFF. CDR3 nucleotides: TGTGCCAGCAGTGAAGGGTGGACAGGGAACACTGAAGCTTTCTTT.

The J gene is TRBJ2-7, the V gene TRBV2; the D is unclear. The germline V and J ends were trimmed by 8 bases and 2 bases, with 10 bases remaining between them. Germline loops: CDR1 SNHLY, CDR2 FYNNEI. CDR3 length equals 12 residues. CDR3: CASFSVTYEQYF. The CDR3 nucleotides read TGTGCCAGCTTTTCGGTTACCTACGAGCAGTACTTC.

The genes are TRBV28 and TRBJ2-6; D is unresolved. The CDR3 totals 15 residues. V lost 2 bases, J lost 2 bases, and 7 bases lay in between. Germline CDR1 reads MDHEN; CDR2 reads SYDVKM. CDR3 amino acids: CASSLNGPGANVLTF. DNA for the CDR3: TGTGCCAGCAGTTTAAATGGGCCTGGGGCCAACGTCCTGACTTTC.

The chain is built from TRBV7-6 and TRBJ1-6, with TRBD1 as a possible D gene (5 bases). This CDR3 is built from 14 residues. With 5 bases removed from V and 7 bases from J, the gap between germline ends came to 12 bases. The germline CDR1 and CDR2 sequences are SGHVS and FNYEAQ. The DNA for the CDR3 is TGTGCCAGCAGCCCAGGGTGGCGGAATTCACCCCTCCACTTT. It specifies CASSPGWRNSPLHF.

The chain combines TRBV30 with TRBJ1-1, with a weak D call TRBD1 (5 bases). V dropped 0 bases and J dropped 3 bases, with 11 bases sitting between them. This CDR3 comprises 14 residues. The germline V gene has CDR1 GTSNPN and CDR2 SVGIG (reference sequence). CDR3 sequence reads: CAWSVFRVDTEAFF. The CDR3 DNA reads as TGTGCCTGGAGTGTATTCAGGGTGGACACTGAAGCTTTCTTT.

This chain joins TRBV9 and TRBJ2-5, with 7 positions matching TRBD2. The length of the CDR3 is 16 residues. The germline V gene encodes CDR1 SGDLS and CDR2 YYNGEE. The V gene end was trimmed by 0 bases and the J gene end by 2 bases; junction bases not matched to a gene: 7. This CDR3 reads CASSVAYGGSQETQYF. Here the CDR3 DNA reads TGTGCCAGCAGCGTAGCGTACGGGGGGTCACAAGAGACCCAGTACTTC.

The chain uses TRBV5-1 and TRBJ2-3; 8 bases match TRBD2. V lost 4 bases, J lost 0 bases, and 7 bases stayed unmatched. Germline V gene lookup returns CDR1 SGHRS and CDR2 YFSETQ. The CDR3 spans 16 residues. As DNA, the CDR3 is TGCGCCAGCAGCGGCGGGAGGTTACTTAGCACAGATACGCAGTATTTT. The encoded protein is CASSGGRLLSTDTQYF. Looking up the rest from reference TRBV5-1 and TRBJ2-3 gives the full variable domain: KAGVTQTPRYLIKTRGQQVTLSCSPISGHRSVSWYQQTPGQGLQFLFEYFSETQRNKGNFPGRFSGRQFSNSRSEMNVSTLELGDSALYLCASSGGRLLSTDTQYFGPGTRLTVL.

Here the CDR3 reads CASSEYSGTYEQYF. The CDR3 DNA reads as TGTGCCAGCAGCGAATACAGCGGGACCTACGAGCAGTACTTC. This chain uses TRBV11-2 with TRBJ2-7, with TRBD2 matching 7 bases. Germline V CDR1 and CDR2: SGHAT, FQNNGV. With 5 bases clipped from V and 2 bases from J, the junction kept 6 bases outside the gene matches. The CDR3 length is 14 residues.

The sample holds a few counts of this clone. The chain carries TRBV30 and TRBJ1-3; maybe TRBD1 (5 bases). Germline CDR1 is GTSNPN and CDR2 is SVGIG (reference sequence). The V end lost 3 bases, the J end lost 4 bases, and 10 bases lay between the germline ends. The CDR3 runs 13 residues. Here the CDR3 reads CAWSAGVGNTIYF. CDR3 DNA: TGTGCCTGGAGCGCGGGGGTCGGAAACACCATATATTTT.

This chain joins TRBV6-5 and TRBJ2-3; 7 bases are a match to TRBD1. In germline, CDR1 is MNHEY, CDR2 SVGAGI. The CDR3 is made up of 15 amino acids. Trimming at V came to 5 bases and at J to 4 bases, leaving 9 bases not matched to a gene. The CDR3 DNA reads TGTGCCAGCAGTCCCTGGCAGGGGGTCCCAGATACGCAGTATTTT. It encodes CASSPWQGVPDTQYF.

CDR3 coding DNA: TGTGCCAGCAGAGAAGGACAGGGGAACACCGGGGAGCTGTTTTTT. Amino acid sequence: CASREGQGNTGELFF. The genes are TRBV9 and TRBJ2-2, with 8 bases matching TRBD1. Trimming removed 5 bases from V and 1 base from J; junction bases left unmatched: 4. CDR1 and CDR2 from the germline V gene are SGDLS and YYNGEE. CDR3 size: 15 residues. Full variable domain (rest looked up from reference TRBV9 and TRBJ2-2): DSGVTQTPKHLITATGQRVTLRCSPRSGDLSVYWYQQSLDQGLQFLIQYYNGEERAKGNILERFSAQQFPDLHSELNLSSLELGDSALYFCASREGQGNTGELFFGEGSRLTVL.

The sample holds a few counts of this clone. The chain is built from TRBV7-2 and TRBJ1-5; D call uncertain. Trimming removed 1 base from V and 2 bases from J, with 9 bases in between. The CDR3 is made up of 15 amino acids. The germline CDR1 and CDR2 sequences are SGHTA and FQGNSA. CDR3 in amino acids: CASSLGQVGNQPQHF. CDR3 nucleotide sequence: TGTGCCAGCAGCTTAGGGCAGGTCGGCAATCAGCCCCAGCATTTT.

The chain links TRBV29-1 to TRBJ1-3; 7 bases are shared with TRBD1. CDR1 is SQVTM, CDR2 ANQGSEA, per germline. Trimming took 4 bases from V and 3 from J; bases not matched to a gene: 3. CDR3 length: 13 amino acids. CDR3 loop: CSVGQGVGNTIYF. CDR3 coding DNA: TGCAGCGTTGGGCAGGGGGTTGGAAACACCATATATTTT.

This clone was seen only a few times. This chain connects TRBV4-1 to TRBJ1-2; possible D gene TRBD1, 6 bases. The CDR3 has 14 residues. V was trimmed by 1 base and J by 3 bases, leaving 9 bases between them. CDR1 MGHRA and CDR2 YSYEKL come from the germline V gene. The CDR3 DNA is TGCGCCAGCAGCCAAGGATCAGGGGACTATGGCTACACCTTC. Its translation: CASSQGSGDYGYTF.

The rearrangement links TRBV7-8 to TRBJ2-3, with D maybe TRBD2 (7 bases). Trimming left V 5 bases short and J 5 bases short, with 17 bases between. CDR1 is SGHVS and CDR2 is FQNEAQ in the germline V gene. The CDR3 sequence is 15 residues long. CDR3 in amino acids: CASSEGGGIEDTQYF. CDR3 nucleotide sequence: TGTGCCAGCAGCGAAGGGGGAGGGATTGAAGATACGCAGTATTTT.

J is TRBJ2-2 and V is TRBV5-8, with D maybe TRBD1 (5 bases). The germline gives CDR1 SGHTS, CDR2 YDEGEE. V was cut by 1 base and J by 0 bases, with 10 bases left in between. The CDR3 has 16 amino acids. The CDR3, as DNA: TGTGCCAGCAGCTTGAGGGGATACACGAACACCGGGGAGCTGTTTTTT. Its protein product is CASSLRGYTNTGELFF.

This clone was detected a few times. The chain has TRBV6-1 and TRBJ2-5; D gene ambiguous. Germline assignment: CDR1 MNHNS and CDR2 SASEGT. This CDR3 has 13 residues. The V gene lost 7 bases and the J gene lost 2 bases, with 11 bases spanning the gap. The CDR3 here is CASKSRSQETQYF. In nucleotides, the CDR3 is TGTGCCAGCAAATCGCGGTCACAAGAGACCCAGTACTTC.

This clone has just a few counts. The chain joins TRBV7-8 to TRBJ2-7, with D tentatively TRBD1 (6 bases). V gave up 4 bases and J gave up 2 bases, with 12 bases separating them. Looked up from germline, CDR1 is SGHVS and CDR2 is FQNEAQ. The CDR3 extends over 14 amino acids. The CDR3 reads CASSSTGQTYEQYF. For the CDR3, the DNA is TGTGCCAGCAGCTCAACAGGGCAGACCTACGAGCAGTACTTC.

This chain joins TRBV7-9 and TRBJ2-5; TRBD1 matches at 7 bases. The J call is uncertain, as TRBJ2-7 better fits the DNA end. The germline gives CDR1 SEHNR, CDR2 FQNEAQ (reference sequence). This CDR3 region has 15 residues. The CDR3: CASSSIRGGAYEQYF. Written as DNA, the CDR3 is TGTGCCAGCAGCTCAATCCGAGGGGGCGCCTACGAGCAGTACTTC.

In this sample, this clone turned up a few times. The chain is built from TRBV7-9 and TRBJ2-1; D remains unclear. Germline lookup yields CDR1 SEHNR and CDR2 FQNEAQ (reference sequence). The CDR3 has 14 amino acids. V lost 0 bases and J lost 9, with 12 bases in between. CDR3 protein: CASSLASAGGEQFF. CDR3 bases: TGTGCCAGCAGCTTAGCATCCGCCGGTGGTGAGCAGTTCTTC.

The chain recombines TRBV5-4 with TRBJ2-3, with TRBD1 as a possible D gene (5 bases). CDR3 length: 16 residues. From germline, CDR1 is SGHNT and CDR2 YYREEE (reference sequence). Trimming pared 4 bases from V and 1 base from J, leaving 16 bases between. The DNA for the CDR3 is TGTGCCAGCAGCCCAGCGACAGTAAGACGCACAGATACGCAGTATTTT. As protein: CASSPATVRRTDTQYF.

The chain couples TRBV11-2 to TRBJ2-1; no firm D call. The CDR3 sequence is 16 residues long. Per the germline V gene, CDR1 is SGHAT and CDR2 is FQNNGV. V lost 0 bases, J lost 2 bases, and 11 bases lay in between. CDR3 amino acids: CASSLEPQVTYNEQFF. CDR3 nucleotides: TGTGCCAGCAGCTTAGAGCCGCAGGTGACCTACAATGAGCAGTTCTTC.

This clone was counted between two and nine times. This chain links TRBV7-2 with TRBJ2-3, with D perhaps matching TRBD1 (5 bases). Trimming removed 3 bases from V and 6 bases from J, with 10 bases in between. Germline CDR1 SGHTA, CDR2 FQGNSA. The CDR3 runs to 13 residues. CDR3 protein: CASSLGQGDTQYF. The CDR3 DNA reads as TGTGCCAGCAGCTTGGGGCAAGGGGATACGCAGTATTTT.

The DNA for the CDR3 is TGTGCCAGCAGCGCGTCTGGTGGGGGCGGCACTGAAGCTTTCTTT. This sequence encodes CASSASGGGGTEAFF. V and J are TRBV7-3 and TRBJ1-1; tentatively, D is TRBD1 (6 bases). This CDR3 is 15 amino acids long. V was trimmed by 5 bases and J by 4 bases, leaving 17 bases between them. The germline V gene encodes CDR1 SGHTA and CDR2 FQGTGA.

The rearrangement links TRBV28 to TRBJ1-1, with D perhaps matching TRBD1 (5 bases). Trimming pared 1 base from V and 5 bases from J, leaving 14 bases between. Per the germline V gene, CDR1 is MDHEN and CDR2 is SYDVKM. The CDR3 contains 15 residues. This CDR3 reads CASSLSFRASTEAFF. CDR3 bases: TGTGCCAGCAGTTTATCTTTCAGGGCAAGTACTGAAGCTTTCTTT.

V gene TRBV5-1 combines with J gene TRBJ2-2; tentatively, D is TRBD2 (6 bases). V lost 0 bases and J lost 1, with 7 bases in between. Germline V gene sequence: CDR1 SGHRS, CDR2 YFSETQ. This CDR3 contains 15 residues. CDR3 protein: CASSLAGGNTGELFF. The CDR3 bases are TGCGCCAGCAGCTTGGCCGGGGGGAACACCGGGGAGCTGTTTTTT.

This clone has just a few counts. The CDR3, as DNA: TGTGCCAGCAAAGGAGGGAATTGGTTTTACAATGAGCAGTTCTTC. The encoded protein is CASKGGNWFYNEQFF. V gene TRBV28 combines with J gene TRBJ2-1; tentatively, D is TRBD2 (6 bases). V lost 7 bases to trimming and J lost 4 bases, with 17 bases between them. Germline-derived CDR1 and CDR2 are MDHEN and SYDVKM. This CDR3 is built from 15 residues. Full variable domain (remainder filled in from reference TRBV28 and TRBJ2-1): DVKVTQSSRYLVKRTGEKVFLECVQDMDHENMFWYRQDPGLGLRLIYFSYDVKMKEKGDIPEGYSVSREKKERFSLILESASTNQTSMYLCASKGGNWFYNEQFFGPGTRLTVL.

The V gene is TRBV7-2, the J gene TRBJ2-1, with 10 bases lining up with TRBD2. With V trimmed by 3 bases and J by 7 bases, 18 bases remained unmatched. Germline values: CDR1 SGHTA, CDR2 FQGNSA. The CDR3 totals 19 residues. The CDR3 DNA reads TGTGCCAGCAGCTTGACAGCGGGAGGGAAAGGGGATAAGGGGAATGAGCAGTTCTTC. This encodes CASSLTAGGKGDKGNEQFF.

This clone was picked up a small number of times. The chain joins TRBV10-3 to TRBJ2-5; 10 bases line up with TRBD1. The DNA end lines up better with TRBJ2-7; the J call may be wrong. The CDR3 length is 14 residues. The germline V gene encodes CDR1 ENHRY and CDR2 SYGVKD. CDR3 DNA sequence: TGTGCCATCAGTACCGGGACAGGGGCCTACGAGCAGTACTTC. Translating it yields CAISTGTGAYEQYF.

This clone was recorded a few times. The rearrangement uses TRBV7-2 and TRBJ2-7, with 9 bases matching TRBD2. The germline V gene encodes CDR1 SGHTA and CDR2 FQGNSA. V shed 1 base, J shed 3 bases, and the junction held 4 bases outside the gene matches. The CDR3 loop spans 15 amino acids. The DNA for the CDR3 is TGTGCCAGCAGCTTAGAGGGACTAGCAATCTACGAGCAGTACTTC. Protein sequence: CASSLEGLAIYEQYF.

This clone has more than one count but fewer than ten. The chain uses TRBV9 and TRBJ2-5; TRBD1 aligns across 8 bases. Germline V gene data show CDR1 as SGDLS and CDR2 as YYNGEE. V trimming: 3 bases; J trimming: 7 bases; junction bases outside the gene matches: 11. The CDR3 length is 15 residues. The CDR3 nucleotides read TGTGCCAGCAGCGGCGCTCAGGGGGCAGTGGGGACCCAGTACTTC. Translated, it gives CASSGAQGAVGTQYF.